This TCR beta chain was identified during a study of cytomegalovirus exposure and HLA in healthy donors. This clone turned up a few times. CDR3 length: 15 amino acids. Germline V CDR1 and CDR2: LNHNV, YYDKDF (reference sequence). Trimming shortened V by 6 bases and J by 0 bases, and 12 bases separated the two germline ends. The PCR contained 60 Vbeta and 13 Jbeta primers. The table came from immunoSEQ multiplex PCR; TCRdb's copy has only in-frame clones and leaves some out. This sample yields 150,000 or so clones, of which around 77% are seen a single time; approximately 1.6% belongs to the top ten. Sequenced: PBMCs. This sequence was found in a woman aged 30 to 39 in good health and CMV-seronegative. The rearrangement uses TRBV15 and TRBJ2-1, with D perhaps TRBD1 (5 bases). CDR3 bases: TGTGCCACCAGAAGCGACAGCTACTCCTACAATGAGCAGTTCTTC. Protein: CATRSDSYSYNEQFF.